This T cell receptor beta chain originates from a study of human CD8 memory T cell subsets. Buffy coats that had been collected from healthy donors served as the PBMC source. Enrichment for total CD8+ T cells was performed by negative magnetic separation. Duplicate vials of some 140,000 sorted CD8+ T cells per subset supplied the RNA. Findings of the study overall: Chao1 estimates indicated that stem-like memory T cells may be more diverse than precursor exhausted T cells.

UMI-labeled 5' RACE yielded the TCR beta libraries. TCRdb re-called the 5' RACE reads and catalogs CDR3 proteins one per entry, DNA excluded. The sample data list 9,000 to 13,000 distinct CDR3 sequences. Germline V CDR1 and CDR2: SGDLS, YYNGEE. The CDR3 is 14 amino acids. Turning to this clonotype: The antigen remains undetermined.

The source material was CD8+ T cells from PBMCs. V and J are TRBV9 and TRBJ1-1; TCRdb calls TRBD1, which cannot be checked without DNA. The origin of this receptor is a human donor in good health. The CDR3 spells CASSRTGGGTEAFF.